These T cell receptor beta chains were read from a single sample in a study of T cells in Graves' hyperthyroidism and ophthalmopathy. TCRdb independently ran MiXCR on the multiplex PCR reads; one entry per CDR3 protein. This sample has hundreds of thousands of distinct CDR3 sequences, with 11% to 15% found just once. Material: blood. The receptors originated from a woman younger than 45 with Graves' hyperthyroidism. Each CDR3 is given with its conserved first and last residue. Fields, in order: J gene, clone size, V gene, D gene, CDR3 protein, CDR3 DNA. A D gene is named only where the DNA matches it firmly. The listing skips clone size in some rows; elsewhere it reads once, few, many or a size class.

>TRBJ2-2|few|TRBV20-1|TRBD2
CSAPLAGGFWTGELFF
TGCAGTGCGCCCCTGGCGGGAGGCTTTTGGACCGGGGAGCTGTTTTTT
>TRBJ2-7|.|TRBV7-2|TRBD2
CASSSSGRGPEQYF
TGTGCCAGCAGCTCTAGCGGGAGGGGTCCCGAGCAGTACTTC
>TRBJ2-1|many|TRBV5-1|.
CASTLQGGSYNEQFF
TGCGCCAGCACCCTCCAGGGGGGGTCTTACAATGAGCAGTTCTTC
>TRBJ2-3|many|TRBV11-2|TRBD1
CASSSLGTGVDTQYF
TGTGCCAGCAGCTCCCTGGGGACAGGGGTTGATACGCAGTATTTT
>TRBJ2-3|few|TRBV18|TRBD2
CASSGLAGGSTDTQYF
TGTGCCAGCTCAGGACTAGCGGGAGGAAGCACAGATACGCAGTATTTT
>TRBJ1-6|few|TRBV20-1|.
CSARPIGNSPLHF
TGCAGTGCTAGGCCTATTGGTAATTCACCCCTCCACTTT
>TRBJ2-5|many|TRBV6-5|.
CASSYSIGQTETQYF
TGTGCCAGCAGTTACTCGATCGGTCAGACAGAGACCCAGTACTTC
>TRBJ1-1|.|TRBV10-3|.
CAISPGDTVNTEAFF
TGTGCCATCAGTCCTGGGGACACCGTGAACACTGAAGCTTTCTTT
>TRBJ2-7|many|TRBV29-1|TRBD1
CSVVETGTEQYF
TGCAGCGTTGTGGAGACAGGGACCGAGCAGTACTTC
>TRBJ1-1|few|TRBV6-5|.
CASSYAGSTNTEAFF
TGTGCCAGCAGTTACGCCGGATCGACTAACACTGAAGCTTTCTTT
>TRBJ2-1|many|TRBV30|.
CAWTAGSSYNEQFF
TGTGCCTGGACGGCGGGGAGCTCCTACAATGAGCAGTTCTTC
>TRBJ1-2|few|TRBV9|.
CASSVAVGEDGYTF
TGTGCCAGCAGCGTAGCGGTCGGGGAGGATGGCTACACCTTC
>TRBJ2-1|many|TRBV28|.
CASGLNLGEQFF
TGTGCCAGCGGGCTGAACTTAGGGGAGCAGTTCTTC
>TRBJ1-2|.|TRBV6-2/TRBV6-3|.
CASYERSGQTEGYTF
TGTGCCAGTTACGAGAGGTCAGGGCAGACTGAGGGCTACACCTTC
>TRBJ2-2|.|TRBV24-1|.
CATGAGELFF
TGTGCCACCGGGGCCGGGGAGCTGTTTTTT
>TRBJ1-1|.|TRBV6-2/TRBV6-3|TRBD1
CASSYGSGGTNTEAFF
TGTGCCAGCAGTTATGGGTCAGGGGGCACGAACACTGAAGCTTTCTTT
>TRBJ2-2|.|TRBV29-1|.
CSVGQGGDTLYF
TGCAGCGTCGGGCAGGGTGGAGATACGCTGTATTTT
>TRBJ1-1|many|TRBV29-1|.
CSDYKDTEAFF
TGCAGCGACTACAAGGACACTGAAGCTTTCTTT
>TRBJ2-5|once|TRBV2|.
CASSPTPPGDRETQYF
TGTGCCAGCAGTCCTACCCCCCCCGGGGATAGGGAGACCCAGTACTTC
>TRBJ2-1|few|TRBV18|TRBD1
CASSPGGQGSRNEQFF
TGTGCCAGCTCACCAGGAGGACAGGGGTCGCGAAATGAGCAGTTCTTC
>TRBJ2-3|many|TRBV12-3/TRBV12-4|.
CASSPRDTQYF
TGTGCCAGCAGCCCGAGAGATACGCAGTATTTT
>TRBJ2-7|many|TRBV12-3/TRBV12-4|TRBD1
CASSHTTGTGPYEQYF
TGTGCCAGCAGCCACACTACCGGGACAGGGCCCTACGAGCAGTACTTC
>TRBJ1-1|few|TRBV7-9|.
CASNSNLGVFGMNTEAFF
TGTGCCAGCAACTCCAACCTTGGGGTCTTCGGCATGAACACTGAAGCTTTCTTT